This TCR beta chain appears in the sequencing data of a study of blood T cell repertoires in COVID-19. Study as a whole: Acute and convalescent COVID-19 samples came from the United States, Italy and Spain. PBMCs, B-cell-depleted T cells, or T cells were the source of the cDNA or gDNA that made up the material.

As processed by the authors: Using reference gene primer amplification, nucleated cell counts were estimated. Profiling relied on immunoSEQ multiplex PCR, and the TCRdb table lists in-frame clones only, not all of them. From that table come the V and J calls and clone size; the DNA was used to work out D and trimming. The profile shows roughly 93,000 clones, around 86% of them singletons. CDR3 size: 15 residues. V was pared by 6 bases and J by 4 bases, with 8 bases of the junction left unmatched. Per the germline V gene, CDR1 is MNHEY and CDR2 is SMNVEV (reference sequence). The clonotype was recovered from a human donor in a cohort sampled during active COVID-19. Sequences were obtained from peripheral blood. J is TRBJ1-1 and V is TRBV27; TRBD1 aligns across 10 bases. CDR3 protein: CASSRQGAPGTEAFF. The CDR3 bases are TGTGCCAGCAGCAGACAGGGGGCGCCGGGCACTGAAGCTTTCTTT.